This TCR beta chain was retrieved from a study of shared clonotypes between healthy human individuals. Method: immunoSEQ multiplex PCR; TCRdb's copy keeps in-frame clones and lacks some. The sample lists roughly 1,000,000 clones, approximately 80% occurring once. Per germline, CDR1 MNHNY and CDR2 SVGAGI (reference sequence). This CDR3 has 14 residues. V was clipped by 2 bases and J by 7 bases, with 12 bases between them. Details on this clone: Within the sample, other DNA sequences also encode this same CDR3.

The receptor was isolated from a man aged 18 to 29 in good health. Some clones in this sample may be carry-over from other donors' samples. J is TRBJ1-5 and V is TRBV6-6, with D maybe TRBD1 (6 bases). The sequencing sample was made of memory CD4+ T cells from PBMCs. As for subset: CD45RA-negative fraction. CDR3 nucleotides: TGTGCCAGCAGTTACGGCCAAGGGGGACAGCCCCAGCATTTT. Amino acid sequence: CASSYGQGGQPQHF.